This T cell receptor beta chain derives from a study of T cells in tuberculosis. Notes on the study in general: Using the GMM-specific repertoire gave approximately 89% accuracy versus about 70% with motifs.

The method was immunoSEQ multiplex PCR; TCRdb's version includes in-frame clones alone and lacks a portion of them. The sample holds tens of thousands of clones, 90% to 95% seen once. The ends were cut back, 7 bases at V and 4 bases at J, with 14 bases in the middle. CDR1 is MGHRA and CDR2 is YSYEKL in the germline V gene. The CDR3 runs 14 residues. On this clone itself: Its matching antigen is unknown.

The sequencing input was PBMCs. The V call is TRBV4-1, the J call TRBJ2-1, with a weak D call TRBD1 (6 bases). The TCR was taken from a donor between 10 and 29 years old with latent tuberculosis or without tuberculosis infection. CDR3: CASNERDTYNEQFF. The CDR3 bases are TGCGCCAGCAACGAACGGGACACATACAATGAGCAGTTCTTC.